The rows below give T cell receptor beta chains drawn from one sample of a study of blood T cell repertoires in COVID-19. Some clones are missing from TCRdb's copy, which holds only in-frame ones; the method was immunoSEQ multiplex PCR. Here the sample spans some 370,000 clones, 85% to 90% being singletons. What was sequenced was peripheral blood. These receptors all stem from a man between 18 and 29 years old with active or convalescent COVID-19. Both conserved end residues are part of each CDR3. The D gene is left open where the match is weak.

cdr3_length	d_call	v_call	j_call	cdr3_aa
12	.	TRBV29-1	TRBJ2-2	CSVLRQAGELFF
16	TRBD2	TRBV7-2	TRBJ2-1	CASSSRVAGGYNEQFF
13	TRBD1	TRBV12-3/TRBV12-4	TRBJ1-5	CASSGTANQPQHF
13	TRBD1	TRBV29-1	TRBJ1-2	CSVEGQAYYGYTF
15	.	TRBV4-1	TRBJ2-3	CASSQVVIATDTQYF
16	TRBD2	TRBV7-2	TRBJ2-1	CASSFSGTSVYNEQFF
17	TRBD1	TRBV9	TRBJ2-3	CASSVVGTGGYSDTQYF
14	TRBD2	TRBV28	TRBJ2-2	CASTGGAPTGELFF
13	.	TRBV2	TRBJ2-3	CASRGRGSDTQYF
15	.	TRBV6-5	TRBJ1-5	CASSPTGWSNQPQHF
13	TRBD1	TRBV6-1	TRBJ1-2	CASSERGLYGYTF
16	.	TRBV9	TRBJ2-7	CASSAQQGSPSYEQYF
14	.	TRBV5-1	TRBJ2-1	CASSFRRDGNEQFF
13	TRBD1	TRBV7-2	TRBJ1-6	CASQDRGHSPLHF
14	TRBD1	TRBV5-6	TRBJ1-5	CASSSGQVDQPQHF
14	TRBD1	TRBV19	TRBJ1-1	CAVGTGRGNTEAFF
17	TRBD2	TRBV27	TRBJ2-3	CASSLPQIAGVVDTQYF
16	TRBD2	TRBV7-2	TRBJ2-5	CASSLARSGRAETQYF
17	.	TRBV4-2	TRBJ1-6	CASSQEPALRVNSPLHF
20	TRBD1	TRBV11-2	TRBJ2-6	CASSLEGVGDRNSGANVLTF
14	.	TRBV5-5	TRBJ1-2	CASSFQGTNYGYTF
14	.	TRBV24-1	TRBJ2-5	CATSDLQVPNAQYF
14	TRBD2	TRBV7-2	TRBJ2-3	CAGQRGGSTDTQYF
15	TRBD1	TRBV24-1	TRBJ2-3	CATSDPGTGVHTQYF
14	.	TRBV10-3	TRBJ2-5	CAISETGIQETQYF
15	TRBD2	TRBV27	TRBJ2-1	CASSPGLAGVNEQFF
16	TRBD1	TRBV28	TRBJ1-1	CASSLVRGSLNTEAFF
12	.	TRBV24-1	TRBJ2-5	CATSDFGETQYF
14	.	TRBV7-2	TRBJ2-7	CASSLGTANYEQYF
15	.	TRBV12-2	TRBJ1-4	CASRLRHPGWEKLFF
13	.	TRBV30	TRBJ1-1	CAWSAGENTEAFF
12	.	TRBV12-3/TRBV12-4	TRBJ2-1	CASSSYDNEQFF
15	TRBD2	TRBV7-9	TRBJ2-1	CASSSSGNSYNEQFF
15	.	TRBV27	TRBJ1-5	CASSLNQGRGQPQHF
13	.	TRBV7-8	TRBJ2-7	CASSRTGTYEQYF
15	TRBD1	TRBV7-9	TRBJ2-7	CASSLRTGDTYEQYF
13	.	TRBV19	TRBJ1-2	CASSIEGNYGYTF
15	.	TRBV7-2	TRBJ1-2	CASSFQGGETYGYTF
14	.	TRBV9	TRBJ1-2	CASSAGPEGYGYTF
13	TRBD1	TRBV12-3/TRBV12-4	TRBJ1-2	CASSGDRVGGYTF
15	TRBD1	TRBV7-9	TRBJ1-6	CASSPGQGQNSPLHF
14	.	TRBV28	TRBJ2-7	CASSLSAGGYEQYF
16	.	TRBV28	TRBJ1-4	CASSLAQGPDNEKLFF
13	.	TRBV29-1	TRBJ2-7	CSVEVGRDHEQYF
16	TRBD2	TRBV5-1	TRBJ2-1	CASSEGTSGLYNEQFF
17	TRBD1	TRBV15	TRBJ1-5	CATSRDIRGTGNQPQHF
15	.	TRBV9	TRBJ1-4	CASSVGSGVEEKLFF
15	.	TRBV6-6	TRBJ2-3	CASSLLEAGTDTQYF
15	TRBD1	TRBV23-1	TRBJ1-5	CASRAGGHSNQPQHF
16	TRBD1	TRBV4-2	TRBJ2-7	CASSQEGTGSPYEQYF
12	.	TRBV11-2	TRBJ2-5	CASSTGLETQYF
17	TRBD2	TRBV7-9	TRBJ2-3	CASSLLGSGSDPDTQYF
15	.	TRBV19	TRBJ2-7	CASSMGQGIIYEQYF
15	TRBD1	TRBV28	TRBJ2-5	CASRQQGVGGETQYF
12	.	TRBV4-2	TRBJ1-1	CASSQDGTEAFF
14	.	TRBV7-2	TRBJ1-1	CASSLRPTNTEAFF
14	.	TRBV19	TRBJ2-7	CASSMTRSSYEQYF
16	TRBD1	TRBV18	TRBJ1-3	CASRGQELLAGNTIYF
16	.	TRBV7-2	TRBJ2-3	CASSLAADGVGYTQYF